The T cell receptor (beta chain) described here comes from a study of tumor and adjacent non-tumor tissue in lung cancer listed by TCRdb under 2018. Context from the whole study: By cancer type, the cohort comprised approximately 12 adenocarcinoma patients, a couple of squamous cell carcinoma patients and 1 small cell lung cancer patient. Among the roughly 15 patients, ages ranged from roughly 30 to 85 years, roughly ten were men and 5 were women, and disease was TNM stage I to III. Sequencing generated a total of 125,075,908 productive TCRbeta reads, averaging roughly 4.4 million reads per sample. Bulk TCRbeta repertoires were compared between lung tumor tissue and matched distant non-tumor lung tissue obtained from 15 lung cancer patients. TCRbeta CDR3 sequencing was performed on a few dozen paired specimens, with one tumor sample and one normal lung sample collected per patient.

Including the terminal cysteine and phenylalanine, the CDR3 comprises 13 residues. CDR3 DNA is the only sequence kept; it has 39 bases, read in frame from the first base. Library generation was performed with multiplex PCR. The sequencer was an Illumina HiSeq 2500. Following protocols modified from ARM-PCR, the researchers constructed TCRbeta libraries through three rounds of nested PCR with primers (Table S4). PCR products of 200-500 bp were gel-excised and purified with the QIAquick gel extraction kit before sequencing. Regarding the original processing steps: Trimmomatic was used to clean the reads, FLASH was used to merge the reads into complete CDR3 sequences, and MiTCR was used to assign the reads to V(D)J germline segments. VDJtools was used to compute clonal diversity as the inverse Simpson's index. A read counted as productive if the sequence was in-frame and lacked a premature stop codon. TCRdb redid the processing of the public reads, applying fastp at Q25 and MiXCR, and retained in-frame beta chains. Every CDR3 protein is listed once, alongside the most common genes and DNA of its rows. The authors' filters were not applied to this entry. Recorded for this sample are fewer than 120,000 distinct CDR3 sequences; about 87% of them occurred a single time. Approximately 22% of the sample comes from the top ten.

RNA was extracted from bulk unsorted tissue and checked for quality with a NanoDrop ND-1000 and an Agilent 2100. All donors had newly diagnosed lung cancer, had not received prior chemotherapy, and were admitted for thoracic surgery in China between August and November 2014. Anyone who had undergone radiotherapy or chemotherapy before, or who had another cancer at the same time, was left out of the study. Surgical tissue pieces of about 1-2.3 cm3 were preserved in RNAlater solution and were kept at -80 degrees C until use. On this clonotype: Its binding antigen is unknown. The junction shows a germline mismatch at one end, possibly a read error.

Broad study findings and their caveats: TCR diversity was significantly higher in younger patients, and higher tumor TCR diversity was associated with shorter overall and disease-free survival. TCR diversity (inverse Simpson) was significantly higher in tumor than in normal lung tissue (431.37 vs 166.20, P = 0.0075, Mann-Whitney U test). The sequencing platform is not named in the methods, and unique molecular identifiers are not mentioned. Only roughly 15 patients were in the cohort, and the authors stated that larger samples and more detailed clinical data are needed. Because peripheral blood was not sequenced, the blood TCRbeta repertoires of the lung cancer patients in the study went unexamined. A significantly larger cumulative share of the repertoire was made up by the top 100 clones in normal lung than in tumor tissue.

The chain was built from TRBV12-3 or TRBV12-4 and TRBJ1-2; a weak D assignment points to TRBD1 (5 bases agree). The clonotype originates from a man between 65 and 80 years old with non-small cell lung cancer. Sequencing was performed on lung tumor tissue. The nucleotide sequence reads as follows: TGTGCCAGCAGGCCCCCAGGGATCTATGGCTATATCTTC. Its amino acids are CASRPPGIYGYIF.